The 7 T cell receptor beta chains given below trace back to one sample, sequenced in a study of CD8 T cells in Susac syndrome. When the RNA was reverse transcribed, random hexamers were used with an input of 0.5 to 1 ug. From the immunoSEQ multiplex PCR reads, TCRdb called clonotypes with MiXCR, one entry per CDR3 protein. The sample lists about 190,000 distinct CDR3 sequences, 95% occurring once. What was sequenced was CD8+ T cells from PBMCs. These receptors came from a human donor with Susac syndrome.

The gene calls are TRBV9 and TRBJ2-1, with 9 nucleotides matching TRBD2. There are 16 residues in the CDR3. The junction had 10 bases not matched to a gene; V was cut back by 4 bases and J by 5 bases. Looked up from germline, CDR1 is SGDLS and CDR2 is YYNGEE. In DNA, the CDR3 is TGTGCCAGCAGCTTACCGACTAGCGGATTCGACAATGAGCAGTTCTTC. Its protein is CASSLPTSGFDNEQFF.

The rearrangement links TRBV11-2 to TRBJ1-1; unclear D gene. Germline-derived CDR1 and CDR2 are SGHAT and FQNNGV. This CDR3 contains 15 residues. Trimming took 1 base from V and 0 from J, leaving 9 bases between them. CDR3 amino acids: CASSLVAFMNTEAFF. CDR3 DNA: TGTGCCAGCAGCTTAGTCGCATTCATGAACACTGAAGCTTTCTTT.

This chain's CDR3 is CAWSVDLNTEAFF. The DNA of the CDR3 is TGTGCCTGGAGTGTAGATTTGAACACTGAAGCTTTCTTT. The chain has TRBV30 and TRBJ1-1, with D unclear. Germline V lookup: CDR1 GTSNPN, CDR2 SVGIG (reference sequence). V gave up 0 bases and J gave up 0 bases, with 5 bases separating them. The CDR3 spans 13 residues. Combining the CDR3 with reference TRBV30 and TRBJ1-1 gives the whole variable domain SQTIHQWPATLVQPVGSPLSLECTVEGTSNPNLYWYRQAAGRGLQLLFYSVGIGQISSEVPQNLSASRPQDRQFILSSKKLLLSDSGFYLCAWSVDLNTEAFFGQGTRLTVV.

This chain links TRBV12-3 or TRBV12-4 with TRBJ2-3, with 9 bases fitting TRBD2. The CDR3 is made up of 15 amino acids. J was trimmed by 6 bases and V by 6 bases; bases with no gene match: 10. The CDR3, as DNA: TGTGCCAGCAGCACTAGCGGGCTTTCGAGGGATACGCAGTATTTT. Encoded protein: CASSTSGLSRDTQYF.

The chain joins TRBV11-2 to TRBJ1-2; 9 bases align to TRBD1. V was pared by 6 bases and J by 4 bases, with 9 bases of the junction left unmatched. In germline, CDR1 is SGHAT, CDR2 FQNNGV. The CDR3 contains 15 residues. This CDR3 reads CASSSPGQGFYGYTF. DNA of the CDR3: TGTGCCAGCAGTTCGCCGGGACAGGGATTCTATGGCTACACCTTC.

In nucleotides, the CDR3 is TGTGCCAGCAGCTTAGCTGGCGGAGCAGTCAATGAGCAGTTCTTC. Amino acid sequence: CASSLAGGAVNEQFF. The V gene is TRBV7-8, the J gene TRBJ2-1; the D is unclear. V was pared by 0 bases and J by 6 bases, with 12 bases between. CDR1 is SGHVS, CDR2 FQNEAQ, per germline. The CDR3 runs to 15 residues.

The chain employs TRBV28 and TRBJ1-2; D might be TRBD1 (6 bases). CDR1 and CDR2 (germline): MDHEN, SYDVKM. This CDR3 comprises 13 residues. Trimming shortened V by 6 bases and J by 4 bases, and 12 bases separated the two germline ends. The DNA for the CDR3 is TGTGCCAGCAGACAACAGGGCGGCTATGGCTACACCTTC. Translated, it gives CASRQQGGYGYTF.